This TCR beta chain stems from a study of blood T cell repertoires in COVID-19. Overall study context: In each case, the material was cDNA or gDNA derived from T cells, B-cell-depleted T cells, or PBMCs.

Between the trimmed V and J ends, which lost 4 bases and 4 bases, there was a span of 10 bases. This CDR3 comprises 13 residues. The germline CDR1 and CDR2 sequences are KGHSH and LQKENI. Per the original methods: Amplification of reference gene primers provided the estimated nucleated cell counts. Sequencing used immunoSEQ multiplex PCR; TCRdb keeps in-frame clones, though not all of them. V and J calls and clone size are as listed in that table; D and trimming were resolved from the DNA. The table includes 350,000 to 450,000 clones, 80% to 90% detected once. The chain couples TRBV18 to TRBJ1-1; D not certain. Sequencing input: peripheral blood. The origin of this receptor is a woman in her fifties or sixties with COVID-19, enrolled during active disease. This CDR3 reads CASSQGASTEAFF. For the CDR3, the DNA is TGTGCCAGCTCACAGGGAGCTTCCACTGAAGCTTTCTTT.